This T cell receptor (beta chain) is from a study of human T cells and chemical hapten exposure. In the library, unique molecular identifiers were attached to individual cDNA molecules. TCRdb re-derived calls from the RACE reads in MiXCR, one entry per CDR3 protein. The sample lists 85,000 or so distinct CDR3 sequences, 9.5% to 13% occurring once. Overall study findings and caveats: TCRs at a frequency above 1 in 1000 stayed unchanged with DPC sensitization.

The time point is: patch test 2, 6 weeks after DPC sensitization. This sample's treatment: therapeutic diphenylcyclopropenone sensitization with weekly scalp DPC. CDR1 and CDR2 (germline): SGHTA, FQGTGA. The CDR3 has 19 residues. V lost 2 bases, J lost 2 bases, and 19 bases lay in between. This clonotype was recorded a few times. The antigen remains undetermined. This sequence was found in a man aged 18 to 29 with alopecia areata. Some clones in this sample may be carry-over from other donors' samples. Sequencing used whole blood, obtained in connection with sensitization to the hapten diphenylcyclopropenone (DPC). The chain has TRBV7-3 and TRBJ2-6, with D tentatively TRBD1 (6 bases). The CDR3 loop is CASSLSGTMRWAGANVLTF. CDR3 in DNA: TGTGCCAGCAGCTTATCAGGGACAATGAGGTGGGCTGGGGCCAACGTCCTGACTTTC.